The sequence of this TCR beta chain was determined in a study of CD8+CD57+ T cells in acquired aplastic anemia. This CDR3 has 14 residues. The V gene's germline CDR1 is DFQATT and CDR2 SNEGSKA (reference sequence). Losses at the gene ends were 6 bases for V and 5 bases for J; bases not matched to a gene: 8. To note about this clonotype: Its matching antigen is unknown.

For sequencing, patients were chosen who had shown expansion of CD8+CD57+ cells by flow cytometry. Genomic DNA, serving as template, underwent TCR beta VDJ and CDR3 profiling. One entry per CDR3 protein, called by TCRdb with MiXCR from the reads. The sample includes 190,000 or so distinct CDR3 sequences, 48% of them seen just once. General study points: About 30 CD8+ CDR3 sequences occurred in both the patients and the controls.

The chain recombines TRBV20-1 with TRBJ1-1; TRBD1 aligns across 11 bases. This receptor was obtained from a human donor with aplastic anemia. The sample was sorted CD4+, CD8+, or CD8+CD57+ T cells (not recorded which) from PBMCs. The CDR3 here is CSARGQGARTEAFF. The CDR3 DNA reads TGCAGTGCCCGAGGACAGGGGGCGAGGACTGAAGCTTTCTTT.